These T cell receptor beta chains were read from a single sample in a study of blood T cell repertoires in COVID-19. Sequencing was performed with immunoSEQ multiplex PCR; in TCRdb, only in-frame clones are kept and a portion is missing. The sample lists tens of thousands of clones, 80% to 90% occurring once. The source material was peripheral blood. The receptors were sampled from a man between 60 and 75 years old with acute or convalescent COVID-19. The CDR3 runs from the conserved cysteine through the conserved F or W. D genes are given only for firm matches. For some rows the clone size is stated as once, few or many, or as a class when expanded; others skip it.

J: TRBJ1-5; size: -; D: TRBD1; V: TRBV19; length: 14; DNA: TGTGCCAGTAGTACAGAACAGGGGGCTCAGCCCCAGCATTTT; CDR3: CASSTEQGAQPQHF
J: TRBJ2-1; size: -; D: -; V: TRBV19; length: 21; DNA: TGTGCCAGTAGCACTGGGATGAGGGAATGGGGATTGTCGGGCTCCTACAATGAGCAGTTCTTC; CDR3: CASSTGMREWGLSGSYNEQFF
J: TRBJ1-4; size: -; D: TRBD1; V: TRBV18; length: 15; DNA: TGTGCCAGCTCACCGGCAGGGGGCGCAGGTGAAAAACTGTTTTTT; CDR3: CASSPAGGAGEKLFF
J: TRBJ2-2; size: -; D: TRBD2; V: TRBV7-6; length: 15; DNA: TGTGCCAGCAGCTTAATAGCGGGAAAGCCCGGGGAGCTGTTTTTT; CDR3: CASSLIAGKPGELFF
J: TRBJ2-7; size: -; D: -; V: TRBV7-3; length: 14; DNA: TGTGCCAGCAGCCGTTATGCCGGGGTGGGCGAGCAGTACTTC; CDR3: CASSRYAGVGEQYF
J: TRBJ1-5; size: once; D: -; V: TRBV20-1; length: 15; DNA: TGCAGTGCTAGTCGAGCTGGGGGCGGCAATCAGCCCCAGCATTTT; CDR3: CSASRAGGGNQPQHF
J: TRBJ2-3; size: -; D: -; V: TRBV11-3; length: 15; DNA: TGTGCCAGCAGCTTAGATCTCACAGACACAGATACGCAGTATTTT; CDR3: CASSLDLTDTDTQYF
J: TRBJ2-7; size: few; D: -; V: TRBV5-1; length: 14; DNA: TGCGCCAGCAGCGCCGGTGTTAGCGACGACGAGCAGTACTTC; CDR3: CASSAGVSDDEQYF
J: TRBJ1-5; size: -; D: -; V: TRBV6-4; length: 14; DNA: TGTGCCAGCGCCCGGGAGGGAGGTAGTCAGCCCCAGCATTTT; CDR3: CASAREGGSQPQHF
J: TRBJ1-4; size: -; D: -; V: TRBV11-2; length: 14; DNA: TGTGCCAGCAGCAAGTTCGGTTACTATGAAAAACTGTTTTTT; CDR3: CASSKFGYYEKLFF
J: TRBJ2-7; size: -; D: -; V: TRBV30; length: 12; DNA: TGTGCCTGGAGGACAGTTTCCTACGAGCAGTACTTC; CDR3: CAWRTVSYEQYF
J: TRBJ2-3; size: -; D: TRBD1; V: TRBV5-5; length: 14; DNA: TGTGCCAGCAGCCGGGGACAGAGCACAGATACGCAGTATTTT; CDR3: CASSRGQSTDTQYF
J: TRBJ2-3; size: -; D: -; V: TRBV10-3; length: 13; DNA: TGTGCCTTCTCAAGCGGGAGCACAGATACGCAGTATTTT; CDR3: CAFSSGSTDTQYF
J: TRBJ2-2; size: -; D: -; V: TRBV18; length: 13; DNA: TGTGCCAGCTCACCTGGCCTCACCGGGGAGCTGTTTTTT; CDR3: CASSPGLTGELFF
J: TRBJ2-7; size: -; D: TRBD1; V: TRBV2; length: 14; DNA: TGTGCCAGTTGGGACAGGGGATTATCCTACGAGCAGTACTTC; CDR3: CASWDRGLSYEQYF
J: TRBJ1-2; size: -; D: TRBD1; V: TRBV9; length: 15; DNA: TGTGCCAGCAGCGTAGCTGGGGACAGGGGGTATGGCTACACCTTC; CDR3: CASSVAGDRGYGYTF
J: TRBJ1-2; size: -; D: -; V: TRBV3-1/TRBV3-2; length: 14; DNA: TGTGCCAGCAGCCAAGTAGCTCAGGGGTATGGCTACACCTTC; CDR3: CASSQVAQGYGYTF
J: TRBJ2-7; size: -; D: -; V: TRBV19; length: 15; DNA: TGTGCCAGTAGTAGCCCCGGCGGGGCCACCTACGAGCAGTACTTC; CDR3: CASSSPGGATYEQYF
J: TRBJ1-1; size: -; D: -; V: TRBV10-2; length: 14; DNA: TGCGCCAGCATGTCGCGTACAGCCTACACTGAAGCTTTCTTT; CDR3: CASMSRTAYTEAFF
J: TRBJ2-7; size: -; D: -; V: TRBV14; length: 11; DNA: TGTGCCAGCAGCCAGACACACGAGCAGTACTTC; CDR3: CASSQTHEQYF
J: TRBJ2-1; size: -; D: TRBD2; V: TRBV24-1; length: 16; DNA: TGTGCCACCAGTGCCTCCTCCCCGGGGGGGGCGCATGAGCAGTTCTTC; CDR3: CATSASSPGGAHEQFF
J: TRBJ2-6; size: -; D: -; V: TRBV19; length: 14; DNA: TGTGCCAGTTCGCTCAGGGCTGGGGCCAACGTCCTGACTTTC; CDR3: CASSLRAGANVLTF
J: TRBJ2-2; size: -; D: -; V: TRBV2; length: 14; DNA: TGTGCCAGCCGGGTCCCAAGAGGCACCGGGGAGCTGTTTTTT; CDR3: CASRVPRGTGELFF
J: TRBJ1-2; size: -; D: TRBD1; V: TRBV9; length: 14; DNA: TGTGCCAGCAGCGTCGGACAGGGAAACTATGGCTACACCTTC; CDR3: CASSVGQGNYGYTF
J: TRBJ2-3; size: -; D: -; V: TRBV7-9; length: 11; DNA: TGTGCCAGCAGCTTAGGGACTTCGCAGTATTTT; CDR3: CASSLGTSQYF
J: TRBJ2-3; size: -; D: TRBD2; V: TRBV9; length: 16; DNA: TGTGCCAGCAGCGTAGGAACGGGAGGTAGCACAGATACGCAGTATTTT; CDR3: CASSVGTGGSTDTQYF
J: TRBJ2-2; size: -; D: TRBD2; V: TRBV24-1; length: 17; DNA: TGTGCCACCTCCCGCGGCACAGCCGGGAGGCAGACCGGGGAGCTGTTTTTT; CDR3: CATSRGTAGRQTGELFF
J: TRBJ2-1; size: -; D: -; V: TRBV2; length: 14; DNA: TGTGCCAGCAGGTCAGCTAGCGTCTACAATGAGCAGTTCTTC; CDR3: CASRSASVYNEQFF
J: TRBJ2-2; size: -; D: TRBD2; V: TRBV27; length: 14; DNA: TGTGCCAGCAGTTCTAGCGGGAGTCCCGGGGAGCTGTTTTTT; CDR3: CASSSSGSPGELFF
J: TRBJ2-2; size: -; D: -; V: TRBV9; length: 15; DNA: TGTGCCAGCAGCGTAGTAGCCAGATACACCGGGGAGCTGTTTTTT; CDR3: CASSVVARYTGELFF
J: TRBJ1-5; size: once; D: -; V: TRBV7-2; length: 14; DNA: TGTGCCAGCAGCTTAAACCGAGCCAATCAGCCCCAGCATTTT; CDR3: CASSLNRANQPQHF
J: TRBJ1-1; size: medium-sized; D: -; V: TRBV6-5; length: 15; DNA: TGTGCCAGCAGTTACTCGGCCAGGGGGAACACTGAAGCTTTCTTT; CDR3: CASSYSARGNTEAFF
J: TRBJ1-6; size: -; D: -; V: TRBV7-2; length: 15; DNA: TGTGCCAGCAGCGCCAGCGGGGTTTTTAATTCACCCCTCCACTTT; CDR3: CASSASGVFNSPLHF
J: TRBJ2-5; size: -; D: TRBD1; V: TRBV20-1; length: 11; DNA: TGCAGTGCTGACAGGGAAGAGACCCAGTACTTC; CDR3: CSADREETQYF
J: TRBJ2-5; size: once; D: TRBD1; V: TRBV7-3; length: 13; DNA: TGTGCCAGCAGCCAGGGGGCCCAAGAGACCCAGTACTTC; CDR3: CASSQGAQETQYF
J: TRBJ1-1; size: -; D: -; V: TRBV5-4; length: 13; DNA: TGTGCCAGCAGCGCCGGGACACACACTGAAGCTTTCTTT; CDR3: CASSAGTHTEAFF
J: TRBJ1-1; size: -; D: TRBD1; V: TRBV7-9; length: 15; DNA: TGTGCCAGCAGCTTAGTTTCAGGGGGTATCACTGAAGCTTTCTTT; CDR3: CASSLVSGGITEAFF
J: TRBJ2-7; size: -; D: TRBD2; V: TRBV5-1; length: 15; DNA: TGCGCCAGCACCCCCCAGTGGACTAGCGGGAACGAGCAGTACTTC; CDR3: CASTPQWTSGNEQYF
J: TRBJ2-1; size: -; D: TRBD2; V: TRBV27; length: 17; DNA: TGTGCCAGCAGTTCCCGACCGGGGAGGGCGATCCACAATGAGCAGTTCTTC; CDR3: CASSSRPGRAIHNEQFF
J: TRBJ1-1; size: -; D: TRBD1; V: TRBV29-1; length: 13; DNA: TGCAGCGTTCGATACAGGGGGAACACTGAAGCTTTCTTT; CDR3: CSVRYRGNTEAFF
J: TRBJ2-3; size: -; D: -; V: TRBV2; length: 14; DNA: TGTGCCACCGGGGGCGGGAGATGGGGAGATACGCAGTATTTT; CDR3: CATGGGRWGDTQYF
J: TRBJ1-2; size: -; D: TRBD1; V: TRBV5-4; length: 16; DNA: TGTGCCAGCAGCTCTCCGGGACAGGTCGTACGCTATGGCTACACCTTC; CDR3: CASSSPGQVVRYGYTF
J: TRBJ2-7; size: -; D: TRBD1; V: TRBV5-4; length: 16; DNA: TGTGCCAGCAGCTTTGGCCGGGACAGGGGAATTTACGAGCAGTACTTC; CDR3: CASSFGRDRGIYEQYF
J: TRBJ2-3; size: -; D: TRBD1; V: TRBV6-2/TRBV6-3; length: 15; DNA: TGTGCCAGCAGTCGACGACAGGGTACGACAGATACGCAGTATTTT; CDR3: CASSRRQGTTDTQYF
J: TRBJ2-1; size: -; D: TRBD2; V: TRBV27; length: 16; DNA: TGTGCCAGCAGGACTAGCGGGAGGTCCTCCTACAATGAGCAGTTCTTC; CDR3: CASRTSGRSSYNEQFF
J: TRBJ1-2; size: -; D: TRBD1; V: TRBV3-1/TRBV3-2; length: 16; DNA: TGTGCCAGCAGCCAAGGGAACAGGGGTTTAGTCTATGGCTACACCTTC; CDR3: CASSQGNRGLVYGYTF
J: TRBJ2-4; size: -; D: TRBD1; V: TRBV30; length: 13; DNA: TGTGCCTGGACTAGACAGGGGGAGGACATTCAGTACTTC; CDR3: CAWTRQGEDIQYF
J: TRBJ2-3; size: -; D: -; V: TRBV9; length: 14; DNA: TGTGCCAGCAGCGTAGTCAGGGCCCAGGGTACGCAGTATTTT; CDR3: CASSVVRAQGTQYF
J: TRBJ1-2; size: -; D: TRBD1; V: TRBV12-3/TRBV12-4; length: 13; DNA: TGTGCCAGCAGTAGGGGACAGGGGGATGGCTACACCTTC; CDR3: CASSRGQGDGYTF
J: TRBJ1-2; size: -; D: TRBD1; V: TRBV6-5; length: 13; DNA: TGTGCCACCAAAGGACAGGGTCCCTATGGCTACACCTTC; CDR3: CATKGQGPYGYTF
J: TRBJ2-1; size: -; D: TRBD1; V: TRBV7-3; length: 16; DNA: TGTGCCAGCAGCTCCAATCCGGGACAGGGGCTGGGTGAGCAGTTCTTC; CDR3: CASSSNPGQGLGEQFF
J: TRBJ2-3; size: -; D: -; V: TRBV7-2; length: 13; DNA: TGTGCCAGCAGCCGGGAGTCCACAGATACGCAGTATTTT; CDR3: CASSRESTDTQYF
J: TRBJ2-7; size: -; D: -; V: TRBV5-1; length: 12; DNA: TGCGCCAGCAGCTCGGCGGTGACCCCTCAGTACTTC; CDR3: CASSSAVTPQYF
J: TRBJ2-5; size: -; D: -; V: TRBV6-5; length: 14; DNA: TGTGCCCGGGATTGGACTCTCCGGCAAGAGACCCAGTACTTC; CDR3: CARDWTLRQETQYF
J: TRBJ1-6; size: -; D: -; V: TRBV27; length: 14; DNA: TGTGCCAGCAGTTTTCTCACAGCCGTGTCACCCCTCCACTTT; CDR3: CASSFLTAVSPLHF
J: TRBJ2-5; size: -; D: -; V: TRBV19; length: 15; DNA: TGTGCCAGTAGGGGCCTCACAGGGTTGAGGGAGACCCAGTACTTC; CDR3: CASRGLTGLRETQYF
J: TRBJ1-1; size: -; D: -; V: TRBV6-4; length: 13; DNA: TGTGCCAGCACCTCTAATACCCACCTTGAAGCTTTCTTT; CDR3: CASTSNTHLEAFF